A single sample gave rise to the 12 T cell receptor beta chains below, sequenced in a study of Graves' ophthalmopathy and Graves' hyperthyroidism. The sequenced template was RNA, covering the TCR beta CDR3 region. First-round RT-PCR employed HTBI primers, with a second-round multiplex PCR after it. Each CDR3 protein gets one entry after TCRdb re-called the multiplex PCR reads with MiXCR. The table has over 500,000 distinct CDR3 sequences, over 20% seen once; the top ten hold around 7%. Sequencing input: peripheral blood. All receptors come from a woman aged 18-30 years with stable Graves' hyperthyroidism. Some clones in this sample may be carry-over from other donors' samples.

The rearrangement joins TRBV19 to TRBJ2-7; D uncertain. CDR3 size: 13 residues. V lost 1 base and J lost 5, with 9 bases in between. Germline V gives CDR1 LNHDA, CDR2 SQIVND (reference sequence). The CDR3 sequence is CASSIGGPDEQYF. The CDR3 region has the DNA TGTGCCAGTAGTATAGGAGGACCGGACGAGCAGTACTTC.

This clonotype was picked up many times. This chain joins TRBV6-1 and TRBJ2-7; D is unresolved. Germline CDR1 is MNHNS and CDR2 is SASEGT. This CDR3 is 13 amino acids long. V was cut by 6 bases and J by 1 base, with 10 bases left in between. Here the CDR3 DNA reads TGTGCCAGCAGACCCGACGGATCCTACGAGCAGTACTTC. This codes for CASRPDGSYEQYF.

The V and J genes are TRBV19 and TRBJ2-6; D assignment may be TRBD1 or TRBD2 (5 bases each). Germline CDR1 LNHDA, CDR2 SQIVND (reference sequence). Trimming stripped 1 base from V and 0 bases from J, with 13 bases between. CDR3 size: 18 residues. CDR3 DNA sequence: TGTGCCAGTAGTATAGGACCGGGACGGAGCTCTGGGGCCAACGTCCTGACTTTC. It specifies CASSIGPGRSSGANVLTF.

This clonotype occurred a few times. This chain's CDR3 is CASSLEGQGSVEQYF. The CDR3 DNA sequence: TGTGCCAGCAGTTTAGAGGGACAGGGATCTGTTGAGCAGTACTTC. The chain carries TRBV12-3 or TRBV12-4 and TRBJ2-7; the match to TRBD1 covers 9 bases. CDR3 length: 15 amino acids. Trimming cost V 1 base and J 7 bases; bases outside gene matches: 8.

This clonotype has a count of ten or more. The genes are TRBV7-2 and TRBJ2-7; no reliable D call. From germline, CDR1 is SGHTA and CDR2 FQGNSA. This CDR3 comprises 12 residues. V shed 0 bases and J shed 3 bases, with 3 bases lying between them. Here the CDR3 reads CASSLAVYEQYF. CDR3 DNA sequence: TGTGCCAGCAGCTTAGCGGTCTACGAGCAGTACTTC.

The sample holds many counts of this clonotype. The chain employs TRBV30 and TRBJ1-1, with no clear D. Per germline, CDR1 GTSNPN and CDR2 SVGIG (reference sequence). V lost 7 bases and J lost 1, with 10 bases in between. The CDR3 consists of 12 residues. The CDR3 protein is CAFSPGNTEAFF. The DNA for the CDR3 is TGTGCCTTTTCCCCGGGGAACACTGAAGCTTTCTTT.

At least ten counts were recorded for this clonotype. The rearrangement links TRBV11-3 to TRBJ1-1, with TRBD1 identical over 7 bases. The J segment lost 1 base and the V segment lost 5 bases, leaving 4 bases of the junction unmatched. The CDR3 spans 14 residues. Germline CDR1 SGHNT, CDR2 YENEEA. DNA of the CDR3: TGTGCCAGCAGCCCAGGGGGGACGAACACTGAAGCTTTCTTT. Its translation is CASSPGGTNTEAFF.

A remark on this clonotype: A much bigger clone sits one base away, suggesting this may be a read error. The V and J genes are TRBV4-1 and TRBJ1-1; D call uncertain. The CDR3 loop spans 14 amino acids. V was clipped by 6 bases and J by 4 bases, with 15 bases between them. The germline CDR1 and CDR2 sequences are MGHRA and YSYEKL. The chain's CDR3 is CASSDAEGRTEAFF. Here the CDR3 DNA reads TGCGCCAGCAGTGATGCCGAAGGTCGCACTGAAGCTTTCTTT.

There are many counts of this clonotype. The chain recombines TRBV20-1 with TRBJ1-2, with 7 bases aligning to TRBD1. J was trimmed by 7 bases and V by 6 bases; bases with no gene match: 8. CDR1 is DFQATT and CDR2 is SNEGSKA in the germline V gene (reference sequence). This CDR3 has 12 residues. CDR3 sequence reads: CSARQGVGGYTF. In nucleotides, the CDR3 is TGCAGTGCCAGACAGGGTGTAGGTGGCTACACCTTC.

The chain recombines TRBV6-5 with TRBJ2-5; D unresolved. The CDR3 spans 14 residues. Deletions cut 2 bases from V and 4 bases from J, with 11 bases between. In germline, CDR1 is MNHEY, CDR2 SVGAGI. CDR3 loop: CASSYPGQGETQYF. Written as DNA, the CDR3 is TGTGCCAGCAGTTACCCGGGCCAAGGAGAGACCCAGTACTTC.

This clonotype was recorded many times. Here the CDR3 reads CASRSGWPSGSQVPETQYF. As DNA, the CDR3 is TGTGCCAGCAGATCCGGGTGGCCTAGCGGGAGTCAGGTGCCAGAGACCCAGTACTTC. The V and J genes are TRBV12-3 or TRBV12-4 and TRBJ2-5; 10 bases line up with TRBD2. V dropped 6 bases and J dropped 4; count of bases not matched to a gene: 20. This CDR3 region has 19 residues.

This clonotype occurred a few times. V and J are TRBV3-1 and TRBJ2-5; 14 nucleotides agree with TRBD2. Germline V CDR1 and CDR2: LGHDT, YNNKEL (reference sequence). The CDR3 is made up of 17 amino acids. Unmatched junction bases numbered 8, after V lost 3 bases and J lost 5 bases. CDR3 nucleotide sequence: TGTGCCAGCAGCCAGCTCCTGACTAGCGGGGGGGCTGAGACCCAGTACTTC. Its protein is CASSQLLTSGGAETQYF.